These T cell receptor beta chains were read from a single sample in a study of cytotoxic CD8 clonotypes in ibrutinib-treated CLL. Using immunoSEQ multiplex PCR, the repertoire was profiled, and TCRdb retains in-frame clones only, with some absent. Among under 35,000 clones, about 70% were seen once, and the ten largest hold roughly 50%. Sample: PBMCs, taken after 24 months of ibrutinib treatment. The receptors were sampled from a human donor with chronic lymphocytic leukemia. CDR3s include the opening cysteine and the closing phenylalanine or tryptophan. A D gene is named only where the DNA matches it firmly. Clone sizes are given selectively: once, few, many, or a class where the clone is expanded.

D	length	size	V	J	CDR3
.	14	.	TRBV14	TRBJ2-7	CASSHPGEGYEQYF
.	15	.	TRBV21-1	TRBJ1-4	CASSLGVQGNEKLFF
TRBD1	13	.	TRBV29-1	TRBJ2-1	CSVEDRVRYEQFF
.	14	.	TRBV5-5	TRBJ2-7	CASSLTGTTYEQYF
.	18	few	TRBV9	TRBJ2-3	CASSVKTLRGDRTDTQYF
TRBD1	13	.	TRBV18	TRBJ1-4	CASSPGQGEKLFF
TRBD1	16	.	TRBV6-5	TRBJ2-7	CASSYSRVQGAFEQYF
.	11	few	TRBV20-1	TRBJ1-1	CSEGLNTEAFF
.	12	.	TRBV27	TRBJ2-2	CASRFPLVELFF
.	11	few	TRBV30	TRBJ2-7	CAWSGALEQYF
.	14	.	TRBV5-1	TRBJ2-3	CASSLAAVRDTQYF
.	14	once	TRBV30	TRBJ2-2	CATTLYRNTGELFF
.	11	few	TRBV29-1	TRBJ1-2	CSVGGRETNTF
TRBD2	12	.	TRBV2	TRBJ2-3	CASSEGAGVQYF
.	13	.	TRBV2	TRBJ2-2	CASRGRSTGELFF
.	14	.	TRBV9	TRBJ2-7	CASSVATLGYEQYF
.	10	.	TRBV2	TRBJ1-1	CASAYTEAFF
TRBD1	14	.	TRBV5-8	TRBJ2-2	CASPWQGAAGELFF
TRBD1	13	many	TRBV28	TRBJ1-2	CASSFTGGEGYTF
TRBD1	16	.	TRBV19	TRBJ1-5	CASSIDLDRAGQPQHF
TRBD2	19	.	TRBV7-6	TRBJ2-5	CASSLEQGTSGVPQETQYF
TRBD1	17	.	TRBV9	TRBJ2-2	CASSGIPTGINTGELFF